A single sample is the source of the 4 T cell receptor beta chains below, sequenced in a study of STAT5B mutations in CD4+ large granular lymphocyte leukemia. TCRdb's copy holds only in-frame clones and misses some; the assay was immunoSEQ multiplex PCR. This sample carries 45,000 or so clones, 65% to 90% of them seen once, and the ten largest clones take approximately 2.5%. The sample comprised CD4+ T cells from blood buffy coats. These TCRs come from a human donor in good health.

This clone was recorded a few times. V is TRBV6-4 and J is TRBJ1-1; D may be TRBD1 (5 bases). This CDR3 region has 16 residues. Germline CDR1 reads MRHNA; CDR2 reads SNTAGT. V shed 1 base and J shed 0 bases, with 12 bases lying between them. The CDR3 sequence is CASSDLGQSMNTEAFF. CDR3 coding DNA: TGTGCCAGCAGTGACTTGGGGCAGTCGATGAACACTGAAGCTTTCTTT.

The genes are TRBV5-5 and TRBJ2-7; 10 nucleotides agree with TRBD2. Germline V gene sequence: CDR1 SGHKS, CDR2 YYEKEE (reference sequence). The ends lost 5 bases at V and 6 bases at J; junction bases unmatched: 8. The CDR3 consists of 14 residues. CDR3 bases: TGTGCCAGCAGTAGGCTAGCGGGAGCGGGCGAGCAGTACTTC. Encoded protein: CASSRLAGAGEQYF.

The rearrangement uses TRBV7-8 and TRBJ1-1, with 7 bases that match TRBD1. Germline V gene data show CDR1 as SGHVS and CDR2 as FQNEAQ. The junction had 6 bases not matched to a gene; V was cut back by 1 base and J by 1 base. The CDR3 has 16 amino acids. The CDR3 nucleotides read TGTGCCAGCAGCTTAGGTCTCGGACAGGCGAACACTGAAGCTTTCTTT. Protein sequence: CASSLGLGQANTEAFF.

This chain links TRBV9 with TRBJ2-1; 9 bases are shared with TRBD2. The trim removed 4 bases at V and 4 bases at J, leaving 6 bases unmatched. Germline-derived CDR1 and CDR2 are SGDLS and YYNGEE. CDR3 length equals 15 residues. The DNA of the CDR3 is TGTGCCAGCAGCCCGACTAGCGGCTCATACAATGAGCAGTTCTTC. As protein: CASSPTSGSYNEQFF.